The clone carrying this TCR beta chain was observed once. The antigen is not known. The sample comes from a study of shared clonotypes between healthy human individuals. Overall study results and limits: Expectations were that clonotype sharing among donors would be affected by sequencing depth. The donor pool, a small one, limited the genetic and exposure-history diversity represented.

V shed 7 bases and J shed 5 bases, with 15 bases lying between them. Germline lookup yields CDR1 SGHRS and CDR2 YFSETQ. This CDR3 has 13 residues. The repertoire was sequenced with immunoSEQ multiplex PCR; TCRdb's copy has only in-frame clones and lacks some. The data show 2 million to 2.5 million clones, with approximately 94% seen just once and 0.1% to 0.15% held by the top ten. Sequencing used naive CD4+ T cells sorted from blood. The subset: CD45RA+ positively selected. The chain uses TRBV5-1 and TRBJ2-5, with unresolved D. The receptor's source is a man aged 18 to 30 in good health. The CDR3 is CASAIGAAETQYF. CDR3 nucleotide sequence: TGCGCCAGCGCCATCGGAGCTGCGGAGACCCAGTACTTC.